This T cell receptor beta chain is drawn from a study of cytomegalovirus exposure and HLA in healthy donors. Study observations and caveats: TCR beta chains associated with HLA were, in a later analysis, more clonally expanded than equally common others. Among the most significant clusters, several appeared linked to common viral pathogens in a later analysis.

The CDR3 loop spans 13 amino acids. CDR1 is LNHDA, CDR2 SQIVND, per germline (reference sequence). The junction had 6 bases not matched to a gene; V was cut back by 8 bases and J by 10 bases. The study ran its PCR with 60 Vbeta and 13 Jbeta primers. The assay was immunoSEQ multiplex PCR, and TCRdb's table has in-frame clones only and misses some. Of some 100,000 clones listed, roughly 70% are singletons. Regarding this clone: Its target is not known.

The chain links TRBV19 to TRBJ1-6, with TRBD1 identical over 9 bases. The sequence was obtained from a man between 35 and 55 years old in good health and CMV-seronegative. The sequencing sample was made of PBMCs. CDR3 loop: CASGQGMRSPLHF. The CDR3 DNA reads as TGTGCCAGTGGACAGGGGATGAGGTCACCCCTCCACTTT.